The 4 T cell receptor beta chains presented below share a single source sample, sequenced in a study of CD8 T cells in Susac syndrome. Random hexamers were used to reverse transcribe about 0.5 to 1 ug of RNA. TCRdb used MiXCR to reprocess the immunoSEQ multiplex PCR reads, holding one entry per CDR3 protein. The sample lists 250,000 to 300,000 distinct CDR3 sequences; about 89% were seen once. Sequenced input: CD8+ T cells from PBMCs. Source of these receptors: a human donor with multiple sclerosis.

The chain joins TRBV27 to TRBJ1-1; D unresolved. Germline CDR1 reads MNHEY; CDR2 reads SMNVEV (reference sequence). V was pared by 4 bases and J by 0 bases, with 6 bases between. This CDR3 comprises 13 residues. The CDR3 DNA sequence: TGTGCCAGCAGTTATCAGATGAACACTGAAGCTTTCTTT. Protein: CASSYQMNTEAFF.

The rearrangement uses TRBV4-1 and TRBJ2-7; 10 bases agree with TRBD1. CDR3 length equals 15 residues. CDR1 and CDR2 from the germline V gene are MGHRA and YSYEKL. V shed 2 bases and J 2 bases; nucleotides not matched to a gene: 3. The CDR3 loop is CASSQTGQGTYEQYF. In DNA form, the CDR3 reads TGCGCCAGCAGCCAAACGGGACAGGGGACCTACGAGCAGTACTTC.

This clonotype was seen a single time. The V gene is TRBV11-2, the J gene TRBJ2-1; 7 bases fit TRBD2. Unmatched junction bases numbered 3, after V lost 1 base and J lost 3 bases. CDR3 length: 15 residues. Per the germline V gene, CDR1 is SGHAT and CDR2 is FQNNGV. CDR3 protein: CASSLVAGVYNEQFF. The CDR3 region has the DNA TGTGCCAGCAGCTTAGTAGCGGGCGTCTACAATGAGCAGTTCTTC.

A single count supports this clonotype. The J gene is TRBJ2-3, the V gene TRBV6-2 or TRBV6-3, with D possibly TRBD2 on 6 matching bases. The germline CDR1 and CDR2 sequences are MNHEY and SVGEGT. The CDR3 spans 14 residues. V lost 6 bases and J 2 bases, leaving 12 bases between the germline ends. The CDR3 protein is CASRTPGDTDTQYF. The CDR3 region has the DNA TGTGCCAGCAGGACTCCGGGGGACACAGATACGCAGTATTTT.